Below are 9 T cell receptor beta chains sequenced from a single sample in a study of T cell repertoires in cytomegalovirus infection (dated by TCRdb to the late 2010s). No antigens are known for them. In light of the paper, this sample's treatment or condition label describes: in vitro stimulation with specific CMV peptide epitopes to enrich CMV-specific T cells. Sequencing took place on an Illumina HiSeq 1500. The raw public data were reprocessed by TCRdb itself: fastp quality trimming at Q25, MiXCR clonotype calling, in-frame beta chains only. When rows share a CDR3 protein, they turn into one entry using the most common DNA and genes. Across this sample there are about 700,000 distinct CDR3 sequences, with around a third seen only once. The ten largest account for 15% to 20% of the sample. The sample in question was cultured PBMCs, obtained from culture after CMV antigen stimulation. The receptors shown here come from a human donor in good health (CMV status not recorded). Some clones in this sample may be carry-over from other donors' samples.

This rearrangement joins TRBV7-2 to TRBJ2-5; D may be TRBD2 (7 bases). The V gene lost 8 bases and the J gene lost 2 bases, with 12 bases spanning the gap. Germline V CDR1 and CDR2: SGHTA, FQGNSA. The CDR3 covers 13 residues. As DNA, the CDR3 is TGTGCCAGCGGGGGGGGGCTACAAGAGACCCAGTACTTC. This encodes CASGGGLQETQYF.

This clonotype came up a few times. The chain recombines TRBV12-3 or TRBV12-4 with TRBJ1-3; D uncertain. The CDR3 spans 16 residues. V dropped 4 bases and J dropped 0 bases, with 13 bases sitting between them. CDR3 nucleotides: TGTGCCAGCAGTTCCCGGGTACAGAACTCTGGAAACACCATATATTTT. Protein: CASSSRVQNSGNTIYF.

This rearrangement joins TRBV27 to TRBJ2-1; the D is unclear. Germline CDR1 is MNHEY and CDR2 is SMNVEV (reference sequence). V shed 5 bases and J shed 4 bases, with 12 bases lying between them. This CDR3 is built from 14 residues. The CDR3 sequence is CASSQEPIYNEQFF. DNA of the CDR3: TGTGCCAGCAGTCAGGAGCCGATATACAATGAGCAGTTCTTC.

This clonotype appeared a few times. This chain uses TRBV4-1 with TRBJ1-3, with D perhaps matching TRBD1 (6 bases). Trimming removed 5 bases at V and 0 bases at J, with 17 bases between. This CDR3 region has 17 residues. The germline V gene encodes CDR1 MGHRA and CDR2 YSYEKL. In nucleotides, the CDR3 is TGCGCCAGCAGCGGGGGGGCAGGAGGACTCTCTGGAAACACCATATATTTT. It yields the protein CASSGGAGGLSGNTIYF.

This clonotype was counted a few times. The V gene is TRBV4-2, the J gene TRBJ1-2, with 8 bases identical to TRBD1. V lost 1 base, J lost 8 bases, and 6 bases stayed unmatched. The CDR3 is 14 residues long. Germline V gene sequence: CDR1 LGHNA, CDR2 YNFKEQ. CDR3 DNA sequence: TGTGCCAGCAGCCAAGCGGACAGGGACAGAGGCTACACCTTC. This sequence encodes CASSQADRDRGYTF.

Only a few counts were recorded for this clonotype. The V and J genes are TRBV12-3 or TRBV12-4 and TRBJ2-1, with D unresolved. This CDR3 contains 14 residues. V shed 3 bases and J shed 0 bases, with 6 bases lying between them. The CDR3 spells CASSFGVSYNEQFF. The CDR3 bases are TGTGCCAGCAGTTTTGGGGTCTCCTACAATGAGCAGTTCTTC.

CDR3 loop: CASSLIPLPAYEQYF. The DNA of the CDR3 is TGTGCCAGCAGTCTGATCCCCCTTCCCGCCTACGAGCAGTACTTC. J is TRBJ2-7 and V is TRBV3-1, with unresolved D. Germline V CDR1 and CDR2: LGHDT, YNNKEL (reference sequence). The V end was cut by 6 bases, the J end by 2 bases, with 17 bases between. The length of the CDR3 is 15 residues.

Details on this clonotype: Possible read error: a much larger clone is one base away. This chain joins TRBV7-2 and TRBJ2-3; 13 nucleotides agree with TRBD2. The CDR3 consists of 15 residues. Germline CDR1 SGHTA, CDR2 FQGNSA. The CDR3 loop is CASSQTSGGADAQYF. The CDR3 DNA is TGTGCCAGCAGCCAAACTAGCGGGGGGGCAGATGCGCAGTATTTT.

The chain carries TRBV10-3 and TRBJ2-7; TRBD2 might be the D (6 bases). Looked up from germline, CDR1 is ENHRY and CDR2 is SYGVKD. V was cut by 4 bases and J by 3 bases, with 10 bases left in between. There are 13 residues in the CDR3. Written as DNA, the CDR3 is TGTGCCATCAGTGTTGGGGGAGGCTACGAGCAGTACTTC. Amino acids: CAISVGGGYEQYF.